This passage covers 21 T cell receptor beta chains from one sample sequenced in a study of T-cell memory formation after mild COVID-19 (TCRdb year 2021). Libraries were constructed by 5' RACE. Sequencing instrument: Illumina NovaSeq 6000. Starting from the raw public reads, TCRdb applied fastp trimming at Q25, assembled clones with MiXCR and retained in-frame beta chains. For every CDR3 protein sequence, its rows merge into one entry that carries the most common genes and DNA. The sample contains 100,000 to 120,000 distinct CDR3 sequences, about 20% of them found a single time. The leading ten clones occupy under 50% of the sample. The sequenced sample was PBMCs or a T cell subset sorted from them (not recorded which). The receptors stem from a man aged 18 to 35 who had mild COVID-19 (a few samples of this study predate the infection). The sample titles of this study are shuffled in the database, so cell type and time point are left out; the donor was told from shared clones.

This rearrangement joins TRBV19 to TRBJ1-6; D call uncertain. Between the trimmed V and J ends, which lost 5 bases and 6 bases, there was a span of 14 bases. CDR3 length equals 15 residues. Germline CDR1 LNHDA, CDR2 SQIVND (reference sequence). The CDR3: CASSSSTTANSPLHF. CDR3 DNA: TGTGCCAGTAGTTCGTCAACGACCGCTAATTCACCCCTCCACTTT. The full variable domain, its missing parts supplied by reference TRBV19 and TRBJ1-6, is DGGITQSPKYLFRKEGQNVTLSCEQNLNHDAMYWYRQDPGQGLRLIYYSQIVNDFQKGDIAEGYSVSREKKESFPLTVTSAQKNPTAFYLCASSSSTTANSPLHFGNGTRLTVT.

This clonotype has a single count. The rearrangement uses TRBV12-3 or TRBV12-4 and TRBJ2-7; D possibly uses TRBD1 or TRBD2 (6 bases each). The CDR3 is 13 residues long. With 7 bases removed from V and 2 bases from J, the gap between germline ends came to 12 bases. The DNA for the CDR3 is TGTGCCAGCAAGGGGGGACCCACCTACGAGCAGTACTTC. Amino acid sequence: CASKGGPTYEQYF.

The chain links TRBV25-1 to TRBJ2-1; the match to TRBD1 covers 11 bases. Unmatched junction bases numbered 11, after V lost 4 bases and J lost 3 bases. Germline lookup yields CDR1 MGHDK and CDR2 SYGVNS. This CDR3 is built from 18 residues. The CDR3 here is CASSGEPDRGPVYNEQFF. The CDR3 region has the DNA TGTGCCAGCAGTGGGGAGCCGGACAGGGGGCCCGTCTACAATGAGCAGTTCTTC.

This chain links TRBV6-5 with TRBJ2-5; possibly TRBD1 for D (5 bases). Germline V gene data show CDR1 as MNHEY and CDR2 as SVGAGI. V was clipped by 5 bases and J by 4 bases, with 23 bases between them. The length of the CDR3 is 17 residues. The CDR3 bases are TGTGCCAGCAGTCCCCCGCCGTGGGGCAAGAGTGGAGAGACCCAGTACTTC. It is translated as CASSPPPWGKSGETQYF.

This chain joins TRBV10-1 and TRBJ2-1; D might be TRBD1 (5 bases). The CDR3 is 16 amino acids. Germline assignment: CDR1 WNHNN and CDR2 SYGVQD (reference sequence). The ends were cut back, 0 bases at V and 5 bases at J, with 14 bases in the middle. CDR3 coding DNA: TGCGCCAGCAGTGAGTCGGGTATGGGGCACAACAATGAGCAGTTCTTC. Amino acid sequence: CASSESGMGHNNEQFF.

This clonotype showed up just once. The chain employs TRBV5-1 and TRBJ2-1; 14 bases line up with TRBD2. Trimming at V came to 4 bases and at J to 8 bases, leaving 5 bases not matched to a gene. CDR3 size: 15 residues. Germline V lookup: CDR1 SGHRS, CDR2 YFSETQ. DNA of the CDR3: TGCGCCAGCAGCACCGGGACTAGCGGGGGTGATGAGCAGTTCTTC. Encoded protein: CASSTGTSGGDEQFF.

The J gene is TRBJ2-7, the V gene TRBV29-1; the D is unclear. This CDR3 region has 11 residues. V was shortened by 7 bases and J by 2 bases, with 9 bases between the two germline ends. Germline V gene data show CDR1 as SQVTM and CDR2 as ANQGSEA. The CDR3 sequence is CSAGRPYEQYF. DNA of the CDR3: TGCAGCGCTGGACGGCCCTACGAGCAGTACTTC.

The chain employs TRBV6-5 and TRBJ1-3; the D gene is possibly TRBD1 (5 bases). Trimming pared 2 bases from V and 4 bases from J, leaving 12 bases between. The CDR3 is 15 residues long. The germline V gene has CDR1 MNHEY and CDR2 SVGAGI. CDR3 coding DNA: TGTGCCAGCAGTTACCAGGGAACAATAGGAAACACCATATATTTT. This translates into CASSYQGTIGNTIYF.

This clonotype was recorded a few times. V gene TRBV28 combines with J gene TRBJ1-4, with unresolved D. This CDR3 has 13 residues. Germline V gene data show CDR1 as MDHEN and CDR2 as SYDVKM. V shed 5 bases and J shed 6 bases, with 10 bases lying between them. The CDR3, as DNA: TGTGCCAGCAGTCTCCACAAGGATGAAAAACTGTTTTTT. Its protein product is CASSLHKDEKLFF. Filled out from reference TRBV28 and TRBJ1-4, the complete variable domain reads DVKVTQSSRYLVKRTGEKVFLECVQDMDHENMFWYRQDPGLGLRLIYFSYDVKMKEKGDIPEGYSVSREKKERFSLILESASTNQTSMYLCASSLHKDEKLFFGSGTQLSVL.

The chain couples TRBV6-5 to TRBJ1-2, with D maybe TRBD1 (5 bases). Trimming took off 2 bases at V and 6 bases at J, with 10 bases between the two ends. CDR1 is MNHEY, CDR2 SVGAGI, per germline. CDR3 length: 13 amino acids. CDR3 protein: CASSYGTGNGYTF. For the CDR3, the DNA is TGTGCCAGCAGTTACGGGACGGGGAATGGCTACACCTTC.

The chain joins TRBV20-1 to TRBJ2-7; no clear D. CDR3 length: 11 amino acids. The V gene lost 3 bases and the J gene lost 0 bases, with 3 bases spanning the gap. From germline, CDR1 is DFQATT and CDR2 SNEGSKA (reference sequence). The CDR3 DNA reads TGCAGTGCTAGCGGCTCCTACGAGCAGTACTTC. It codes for CSASGSYEQYF.

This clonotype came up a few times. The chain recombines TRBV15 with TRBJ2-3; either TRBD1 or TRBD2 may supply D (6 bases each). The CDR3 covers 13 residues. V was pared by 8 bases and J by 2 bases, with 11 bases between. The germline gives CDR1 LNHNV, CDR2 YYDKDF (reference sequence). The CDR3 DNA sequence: TGTGCCACCCAAGGGGGACTCACAGATACGCAGTATTTT. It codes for CATQGGLTDTQYF.

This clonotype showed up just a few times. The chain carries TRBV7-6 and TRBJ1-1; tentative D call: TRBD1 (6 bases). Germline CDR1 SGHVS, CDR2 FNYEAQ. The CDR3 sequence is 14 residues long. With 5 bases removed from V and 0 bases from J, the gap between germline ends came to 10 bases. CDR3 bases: TGTGCCAGCAGCGGAGGACAGCTGAACACTGAAGCTTTCTTT. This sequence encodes CASSGGQLNTEAFF.

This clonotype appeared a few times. CDR3 bases: TGCAGCGCCAGGGGGTTCGCCGGGGAGCTGTTTTTT. Translated: CSARGFAGELFF. The chain employs TRBV29-1 and TRBJ2-2; 7 bases map to TRBD1. The CDR3 covers 12 residues. Looked up from germline, CDR1 is SQVTM and CDR2 is ANQGSEA. With 7 bases clipped from V and 6 bases from J, the junction kept 5 bases outside the gene matches.

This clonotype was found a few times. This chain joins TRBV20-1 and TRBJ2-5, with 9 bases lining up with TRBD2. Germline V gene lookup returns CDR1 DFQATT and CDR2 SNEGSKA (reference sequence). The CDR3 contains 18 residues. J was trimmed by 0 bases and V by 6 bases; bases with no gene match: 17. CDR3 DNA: TGCAGTGCCGTCCTCGGGCTAGCGGGGAGCCCGTACCAAGAGACCCAGTACTTC. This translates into CSAVLGLAGSPYQETQYF.

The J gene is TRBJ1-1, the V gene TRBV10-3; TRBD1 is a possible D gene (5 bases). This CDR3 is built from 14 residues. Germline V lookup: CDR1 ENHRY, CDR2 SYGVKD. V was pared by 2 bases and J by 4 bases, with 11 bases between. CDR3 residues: CAISEPDRGTEAFF. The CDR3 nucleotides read TGTGCCATCAGTGAGCCGGATAGGGGCACTGAAGCTTTCTTT.

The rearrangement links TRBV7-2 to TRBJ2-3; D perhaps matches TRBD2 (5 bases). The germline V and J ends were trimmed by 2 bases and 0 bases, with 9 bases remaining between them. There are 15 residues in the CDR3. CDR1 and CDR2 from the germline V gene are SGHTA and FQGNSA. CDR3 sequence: CASSLLGGSTDTQYF. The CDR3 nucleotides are TGTGCCAGCAGCTTACTGGGCGGGAGCACAGATACGCAGTATTTT.

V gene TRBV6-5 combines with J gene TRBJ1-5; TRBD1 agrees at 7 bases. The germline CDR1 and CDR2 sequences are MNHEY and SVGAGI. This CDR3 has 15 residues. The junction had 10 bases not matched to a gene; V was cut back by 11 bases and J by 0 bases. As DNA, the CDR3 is TGTGCCGGGGGACAGTTATGCCATAGCAATCAGCCCCAGCATTTT. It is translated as CAGGQLCHSNQPQHF.

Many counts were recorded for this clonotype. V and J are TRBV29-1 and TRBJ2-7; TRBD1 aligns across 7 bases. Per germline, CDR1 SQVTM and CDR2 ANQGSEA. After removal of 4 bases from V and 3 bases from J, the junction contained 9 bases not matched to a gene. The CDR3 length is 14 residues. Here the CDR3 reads CSVGQGDVVYEQYF. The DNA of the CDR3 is TGCAGCGTTGGGCAGGGGGACGTAGTCTACGAGCAGTACTTC.

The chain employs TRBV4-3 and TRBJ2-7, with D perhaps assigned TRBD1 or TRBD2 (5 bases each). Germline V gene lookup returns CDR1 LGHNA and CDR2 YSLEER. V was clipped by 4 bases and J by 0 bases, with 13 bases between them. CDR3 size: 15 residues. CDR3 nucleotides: TGCGCCAGCAGCCGTAATCCAGGGAGCTCCTACGAGCAGTACTTC. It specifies CASSRNPGSSYEQYF.

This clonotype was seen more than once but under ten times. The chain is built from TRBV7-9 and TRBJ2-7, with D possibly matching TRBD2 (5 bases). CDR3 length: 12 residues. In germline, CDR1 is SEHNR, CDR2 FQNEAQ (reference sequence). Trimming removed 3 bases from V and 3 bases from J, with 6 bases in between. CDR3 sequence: CASSFRGYEQYF. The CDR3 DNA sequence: TGTGCCAGCAGCTTCCGGGGCTACGAGCAGTACTTC.